Sequencing of this T cell receptor (beta chain) was carried out in a study of T-cell memory formation after mild COVID-19. Study overall: The TCR clusters were mostly specific to one donor.

From the 5' RACE reads, TCRdb called clonotypes with MiXCR, one entry per CDR3 protein. The profile covers some 490,000 distinct CDR3 sequences, with 15% to 20% appearing a single time and 9% to 15% taken by the ten largest. General study findings and limits: Whereas later expanders leaned CD4+, clones contracting day 15 to 85 showed a balanced CD4/CD8 makeup. CD4+ contracting clones lay mainly in CM and EM, CD8+ ones in EMRA. The study detected some responding clones in pre-infection memory, suggesting cross-reactive memory joined.

Remarks on this clonotype: Its antigen is not identified.

Material: PBMCs or a T cell subset sorted from them (not recorded which). The clonotype comes from an adult woman who had mild COVID-19 (a few samples of this study predate the infection). Cell type and time point are not known.

This chain's CDR3 is CASGRARSSYEQYF. As DNA, the CDR3 is TGTGCCAGCGGTCGGGCGAGGAGCTCCTACGAGCAGTACTTC. The chain joins TRBV6-6 to TRBJ2-7; no firm D call. There are 14 residues in the CDR3. Germline-derived CDR1 and CDR2 are MNHNY and SVGAGI (reference sequence). Trimming shortened V by 8 bases and J by 0 bases, and 14 bases separated the two germline ends.